Presented here are 10 T cell receptor beta chains from one specimen sequenced in a study of blood T cell repertoires in COVID-19. The repertoire was sequenced with immunoSEQ multiplex PCR; TCRdb's copy has only in-frame clones and lacks some. The data show about 270,000 clones, 70% to 90% seen once. Sequencing used PBMCs or T cells enriched from blood (not recorded which). These receptor sequences come from a woman aged 30 to 39 with acute COVID-19.

The sample holds one count of this clone. The chain links TRBV19 to TRBJ2-1; weak D call: TRBD1 (6 bases). Germline assignment: CDR1 LNHDA and CDR2 SQIVND (reference sequence). This CDR3 spans 16 amino acids. V lost 1 base to trimming and J lost 4 bases, with 14 bases between them. CDR3 in amino acids: CASSIGGRVIYNEQFF. CDR3 sequence (DNA): TGTGCCAGTAGTATAGGGGGGCGGGTTATTTACAATGAGCAGTTCTTC. The variable domain in full, completed from reference TRBV19 and TRBJ2-1, reads DGGITQSPKYLFRKEGQNVTLSCEQNLNHDAMYWYRQDPGQGLRLIYYSQIVNDFQKGDIAEGYSVSREKKESFPLTVTSAQKNPTAFYLCASSIGGRVIYNEQFFGPGTRLTVL.

V gene TRBV7-3 combines with J gene TRBJ2-3; the match to TRBD2 covers 9 bases. The CDR3 is 14 amino acids. Germline CDR1 SGHTA, CDR2 FQGTGA. V was pared by 5 bases and J by 2 bases, with 2 bases of the junction left unmatched. In DNA form, the CDR3 reads TGTGCCAGCAGCCGGACTAGCGACACAGATACGCAGTATTTT. Amino acids: CASSRTSDTDTQYF.

The chain joins TRBV29-1 to TRBJ2-3, with 8 positions matching TRBD2. From germline, CDR1 is SQVTM and CDR2 ANQGSEA. The V segment lost 7 bases and the J segment 3 bases; nucleotides outside the gene matches: 6. The CDR3 length is 13 residues. The CDR3 coding sequence is TGCAGCGACGGGAGGGCCGGGACAGATACGCAGTATTTT. Protein: CSDGRAGTDTQYF.

J is TRBJ2-7 and V is TRBV9; D perhaps matches TRBD1 (6 bases). V was trimmed by 3 bases and J by 8 bases, leaving 21 bases between them. Germline loops: CDR1 SGDLS, CDR2 YYNGEE. The CDR3 length is 15 residues. The CDR3 DNA follows: TGTGCCAGCAGCGCAACCAGAGACAGGCCGGTCCAGCAGTACTTC. Its translation is CASSATRDRPVQQYF.

This chain connects TRBV19 to TRBJ1-3, with D possibly being TRBD1 (6 bases). CDR1 and CDR2 from the germline V gene are LNHDA and SQIVND (reference sequence). V shed 9 bases and J shed 0 bases, with 12 bases lying between them. The length of the CDR3 is 14 residues. CDR3 residues: CASREGHSGNTIYF. CDR3 in DNA: TGTGCCAGCCGCGAGGGACACTCTGGAAACACCATATATTTT.

The chain employs TRBV6-2 or TRBV6-3 and TRBJ2-7, with 14 bases fitting TRBD2. The germline V gene encodes CDR1 MNHEY and CDR2 SVGEGT. Trimming took 3 bases from V and 3 from J; bases not matched to a gene: 4. This CDR3 spans 16 amino acids. CDR3 bases: TGTGCCAGCAGTTATTCTGGGACTAGCGGGAGCTACGAGCAGTACTTC. Amino acid sequence: CASSYSGTSGSYEQYF.

The rearrangement uses TRBV6-1 and TRBJ2-2; 9 positions agree with TRBD2. V gave up 4 bases and J gave up 1 base; unmatched junction bases: 13. The CDR3 is 19 residues long. Germline loops: CDR1 MNHNS, CDR2 SASEGT. CDR3 DNA: TGTGCCAGCAGTGCAACTATAGCGGGAGCGGCGTGGAACACCGGGGAGCTGTTTTTT. It specifies CASSATIAGAAWNTGELFF.

The chain uses TRBV19 and TRBJ2-5, with TRBD2 matching 11 bases. The CDR3 has 18 amino acids. V was clipped by 5 bases and J by 5 bases; unmatched bases: 16. Germline values: CDR1 LNHDA, CDR2 SQIVND (reference sequence). The DNA for the CDR3 is TGTGCCAGTAGTCCGACCGGGACTAGCGGTTTCTCCAGGGAGACCCAGTACTTC. Translating gives CASSPTGTSGFSRETQYF.

V usage is TRBV28 and J usage is TRBJ2-7, with 7 bases lining up with TRBD1. Germline CDR1 MDHEN, CDR2 SYDVKM. This CDR3 comprises 17 residues. J lost 3 bases, V lost 6 bases, and 17 bases had no gene match. CDR3 in amino acids: CASSPRSAWTGDYEQYF. As DNA, the CDR3 is TGTGCCAGCAGCCCAAGGTCCGCCTGGACAGGCGACTACGAGCAGTACTTC.

This chain joins TRBV19 and TRBJ1-1; weak D call: TRBD1 (5 bases). CDR3 length equals 14 residues. Germline V gene data show CDR1 as LNHDA and CDR2 as SQIVND (reference sequence). Trimming cost V 5 bases and J 2 bases, with 12 bases left between them. Here the CDR3 DNA reads TGTGCCAGTAGTCAGCAGACAGTTAACACTGAAGCTTTCTTT. Its translation: CASSQQTVNTEAFF.